These T cell receptor beta chains were read from a single sample in a study of vaccination and CD4 T cells after COVID-19. Which antigens these TCRs recognize remains unknown. Using its own MiXCR run on the PCR reads, TCRdb lists one record per CDR3 protein. The table records about 17,000 distinct CDR3 sequences, 45% to 55% of them present only once. The specimen sequenced was CD4+ T cells from blood, cultured in vitro. The receptors derive from a human donor who had recovered from COVID-19. CDR3s include the opening cysteine and the closing phenylalanine or tryptophan. A D gene is named only where the DNA matches it firmly. A row's size may be missing; if present it is once, few, many or a size class.

>NA|TRBJ2-7|NA|TRBV7-2
TGTGCCAGCAGCAACCCCGGGCGCCTCTTAACCGCGCCAACTACTTCAACCTACTACGAGCAGTACTTC
CASSNPGRLLTAPTTSTYYEQYF
>NA|TRBJ2-1|NA|TRBV30
TGTGCCTGGGGGTACAGGGCGCAGTTCTTC
CAWGYRAQFF
>TRBD1|TRBJ2-5|once|TRBV2
TGTGCCAGCAGTGGGACAGGCCAAGAGACCCAGTACTTC
CASSGTGQETQYF
>NA|TRBJ1-1|few|TRBV30
TGTGCCTGCCCCCCACGGGGGTCTAGAGAAGCTTTCTTT
CACPPRGSREAFF
>TRBD1|TRBJ1-6|NA|TRBV19
TGTGCCAGTACCCCCGGACAGGATAATTCACCCCTCCACTTT
CASTPGQDNSPLHF
>TRBD2|TRBJ2-5|NA|TRBV20-1
TGCAGTGCTAGTTGGGCTAGCGGGAGTAGAGAGACCCAGTACTTC
CSASWASGSRETQYF
>NA|TRBJ1-5|few|TRBV15
TGTGCCACCAGCAGAGTTTATTACGGCGAGGCGCCCCAGCATTTT
CATSRVYYGEAPQHF
>NA|TRBJ2-7|once|TRBV6-2/TRBV6-3
TGTGCCAGCTCCCTGCGGGTAGTTTTCCGTGTCGAGCAGTACTTC
CASSLRVVFRVEQYF
>TRBD1|TRBJ2-5|NA|TRBV20-1
TGCAGTGCTAGTTGGGACAGGGTACAAGAGACCCAGTACTTC
CSASWDRVQETQYF
>NA|TRBJ1-5|NA|TRBV30
TGTGCCTGGAGTCCCCAGGGAGGTCAGCCCCAGCATTTT
CAWSPQGGQPQHF
>TRBD1|TRBJ2-7|NA|TRBV18
TGTGCCAGCTCAATTACCGGGACAGGGTCCTACGAGCAGTACTTC
CASSITGTGSYEQYF
>TRBD2|TRBJ2-1|NA|TRBV6-5
TGTGCCAGCAGTTATCCGACCGGGGGGACTAGCGGGGGCAATGAGCAGTTCTTC
CASSYPTGGTSGGNEQFF
>NA|TRBJ1-2|NA|TRBV21-1
TGTGCCAGCAGCATCCCCGGGACGGTACTGTATGGCTACACCTTC
CASSIPGTVLYGYTF
>TRBD1|TRBJ1-5|NA|TRBV6-1
TGTGCCAGCAGAACAGGGGAAGGGCCCCAGCATTTT
CASRTGEGPQHF
>TRBD2|TRBJ2-7|NA|TRBV24-1
TGTGCCACCAGTGCTTCGACTAGCGTTCTCTACGAGCAGTACTTC
CATSASTSVLYEQYF
>TRBD1|TRBJ1-5|few|TRBV19
TGTGCCAGTAGTATTGGCGTACAGGGGCAACGGGGTAGCAATCAGCCCCAGCATTTT
CASSIGVQGQRGSNQPQHF
>TRBD2|TRBJ2-3|few|TRBV6-2/TRBV6-3
TGTGCCAGCATACTAGCGGGGAGCACAGATACGCAGTATTTT
CASILAGSTDTQYF
>NA|TRBJ1-6|NA|TRBV25-1
TGTGCCAGCAGTGTTGGGACAACGAGCTCCTATAATTCACCCCTCCACTTT
CASSVGTTSSYNSPLHF